What follows is one TCR beta chain and its context. In TCRdb, the PCR reads were re-called with MiXCR into one record per CDR3 protein. The sample records 100,000 or so distinct CDR3 sequences, about half being singletons. The record originates from a study of CDR3 diversity in severe acne. The clonotype comes from a male donor with acne. Sequencing was carried out using blood.

CDR3 coding DNA: TGTGCCAGCAGAGAGGGGCGGAGGAGTACTCAAGAGACCCAGTACTTC. Translated: CASREGRRSTQETQYF. The chain is built from TRBV7-8 and TRBJ2-5; D may be TRBD1 or TRBD2 (5 bases each). CDR3 length equals 16 residues. Looked up from germline, CDR1 is SGHVS and CDR2 is FQNEAQ. Trimming stripped 6 bases from V and 2 bases from J, with 19 bases between.